The 2 T cell receptor beta chains below were found in one sample sequenced in a study of T cells after yellow fever vaccination. TCRdb recomputed calls from the 5' RACE reads with MiXCR, one row per CDR3 protein. The data hold 200,000 to 250,000 distinct CDR3 sequences, with 3% to 4% observed a single time. The sequences come from CD4+ T cells sorted from PBMCs, collected 10 days after the yellow fever booster vaccination. The receptors here all came from a man aged 18 to 29 who received the YFV17D yellow fever vaccine.

This clonotype showed up many times. A much larger clone lies a single base off, so this may be a read error. This chain uses TRBV12-3 or TRBV12-4 with TRBJ2-5, with 10 bases lining up with TRBD2. The J segment lost 3 bases and the V segment lost 3 bases, leaving 1 base of the junction unmatched. The CDR3 has 14 amino acids. The CDR3 reads CASSFSGGEETQYF. CDR3 nucleotides: TGTGCCAGCAGTTTCAGCGGGGGGGAAGAGACCCAGTACTTC.

CDR3 in amino acids: CASSEVGTGPYTQYF. The DNA for the CDR3 is TGTGCCAGCAGTGAAGTGGGGACAGGGCCCTATACGCAGTATTTT. This chain uses TRBV6-1 with TRBJ2-3, with 9 bases identical to TRBD1. Germline CDR1 reads MNHNS; CDR2 reads SASEGT. The CDR3 runs to 15 residues. V gave up 1 base and J gave up 7 bases; unmatched junction bases: 6.